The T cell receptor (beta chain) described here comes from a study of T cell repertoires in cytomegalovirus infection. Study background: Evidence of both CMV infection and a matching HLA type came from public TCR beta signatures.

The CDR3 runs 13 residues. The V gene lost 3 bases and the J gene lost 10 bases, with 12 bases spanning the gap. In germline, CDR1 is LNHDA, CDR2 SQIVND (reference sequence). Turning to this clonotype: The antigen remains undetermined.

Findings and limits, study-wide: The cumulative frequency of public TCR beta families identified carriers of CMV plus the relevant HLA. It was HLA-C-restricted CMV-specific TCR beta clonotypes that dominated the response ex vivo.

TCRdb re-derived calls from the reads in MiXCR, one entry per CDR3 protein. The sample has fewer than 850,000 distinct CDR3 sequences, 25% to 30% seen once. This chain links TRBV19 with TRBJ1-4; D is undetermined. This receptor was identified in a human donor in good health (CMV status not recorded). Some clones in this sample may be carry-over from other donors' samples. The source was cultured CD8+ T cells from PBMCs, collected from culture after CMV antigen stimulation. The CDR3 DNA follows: TGTGCCAGTAGTATCCCCCTGATCGGAAAACTGTTTTTT. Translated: CASSIPLIGKLFF.